This is a list of T cell receptor beta chains from one sample in a study of CD8 T cells in Susac syndrome. Via MiXCR, TCRdb re-called the immunoSEQ multiplex PCR reads, giving one row per CDR3 protein. The table includes a few hundred thousand distinct CDR3 sequences, 95% detected once. Input material: CD4+ T cells from PBMCs. The receptors stem from a human donor with multiple sclerosis. The CDR3 runs from the conserved cysteine through the conserved F or W. The D gene is left open where the match is weak. Size is stated for part of the rows, as once, few or many counts, or as a class when the clone is expanded.

d_call	clone_size	j_call	v_call	cdr3_nt	cdr3_aa
NA	NA	TRBJ2-1	TRBV30	TGTGCCTGGAGTGTAAGCAACAGGGTCTCCTACAATGAGCAGTTCTTC	CAWSVSNRVSYNEQFF
TRBD1	NA	TRBJ2-3	TRBV7-3	TGTGCCAGCAGCTCCACGTCCCCCGACAGGGGGGACACAGATACGCAGTATTTT	CASSSTSPDRGDTDTQYF
NA	NA	TRBJ2-4	TRBV5-1	TGCGCCAGCAGCTACGGAGGGGACATTCAGTACTTC	CASSYGGDIQYF
NA	NA	TRBJ2-3	TRBV29-1	TGCAGCGTTGAGAAACCGGGACTTATAGGCGCAGATACGCAGTATTTT	CSVEKPGLIGADTQYF
NA	few	TRBJ1-2	TRBV11-2	TGTGCCAGCAGCCCCGACAGAATCTATGGCTACACCTTC	CASSPDRIYGYTF
NA	NA	TRBJ1-1	TRBV29-1	TGCAGCGTCAAGTTTTTAGGGGGCACTGAAGCTTTCTTT	CSVKFLGGTEAFF
NA	NA	TRBJ2-2	TRBV11-2	TGTGCCAGCAGCCTCCAACAGAACACCGGGGAGCTGTTTTTT	CASSLQQNTGELFF
NA	NA	TRBJ2-2	TRBV5-1	TGCGCCAGCAGCTTGATAGGACAGTACGACGGGGAGCTGTTTTTT	CASSLIGQYDGELFF
NA	NA	TRBJ2-5	TRBV6-1	TGTGCCAGCAGCAAAGTCAAGCCCCTAGGGACGGAAGAGACCCAGTACTTC	CASSKVKPLGTEETQYF
NA	NA	TRBJ2-3	TRBV5-1	TGCGCCAGCAGCTTCCCGCGAGTGCCTGCAGATACGCAGTATTTT	CASSFPRVPADTQYF
NA	NA	TRBJ2-7	TRBV29-1	TGCAGCGTTCTCGGAAACTCCTACGAGCAGTACTTC	CSVLGNSYEQYF
NA	NA	TRBJ2-7	TRBV7-8	TGTGCCAGCAGCCCCACAGACCGTTCAGACTACGAGCAGTACTTC	CASSPTDRSDYEQYF
NA	NA	TRBJ2-7	TRBV20-1	TGCAGTGCAAAAACAGGCTACGAGCAGTACTTC	CSAKTGYEQYF
NA	NA	TRBJ1-6	TRBV20-1	TGCAGTGCTAGAGCTCGAGGCAATAATTCACCCCTCCACTTT	CSARARGNNSPLHF
NA	NA	TRBJ2-1	TRBV29-1	TGCAGCGGGGTCAACAATGAGCAGTTCTTC	CSGVNNEQFF
TRBD2	NA	TRBJ2-1	TRBV14	TGTGCCAGCAGCCTCACAGTGACTCCGGGACTAGCGGGTATCTCCAATGAGCAGTTCTTC	CASSLTVTPGLAGISNEQFF
NA	once	TRBJ2-5	TRBV12-3/TRBV12-4	TGTGCCAGCAGTTTAACACTCCTCAGGAACCAAGAGACCCAGTACTTC	CASSLTLLRNQETQYF
NA	NA	TRBJ1-5	TRBV11-3	TGTGCCAGCAGCTCATGTCAGCCCCAGCATTTT	CASSSCQPQHF
NA	NA	TRBJ2-7	TRBV27	TGTGCCAGCAGTTCTATAGGACCCGCAGGGGTGCAGTACTTC	CASSSIGPAGVQYF
NA	NA	TRBJ2-5	TRBV9	TGTGCCAGCAGCGTAGTGGGGGGCCGAGAGACCCAGTACTTC	CASSVVGGRETQYF
NA	NA	TRBJ2-3	TRBV7-9	TGTGCCAGCAGCTTAAGACAGTTTAGCACAGATACGCAGTATTTT	CASSLRQFSTDTQYF
NA	NA	TRBJ2-1	TRBV21-1	TGTGCCAGCAGCAAAGAATTACCCGCTACTAATGAGCAGTTCTTC	CASSKELPATNEQFF
NA	NA	TRBJ2-1	TRBV24-1	TGTGCCACCAGTGACGGGCCAGATGAGTTCTTC	CATSDGPDEFF
NA	NA	TRBJ2-1	TRBV21-1	TGTGCCAGCAGCAAAGTCGGGGGAGAGGCGCATGAGCAGTTCTTC	CASSKVGGEAHEQFF
NA	once	TRBJ1-2	TRBV29-1	TGCAGCGTTGAAGATCCGAGGAGGGTGGTCGGTGGCTACACCTTC	CSVEDPRRVVGGYTF